The T cell receptor (beta chain) described here comes from a study of cytomegalovirus exposure and HLA in healthy donors. Study-level results: There were around 160 TCR beta chains listed as cytomegalovirus-associated. At a 0.05 false discovery rate, a later analysis found 18,000 or so TCR beta sequences to be associated with HLA alleles. In a later analysis, an Asian-associated ancestry cluster reportedly showed fewer N-insertions than the roughly 730-donor mean.

Trimming took off 1 base at V and 0 bases at J, with 13 bases between the two ends. The CDR3 has 18 amino acids. Germline V gene data show CDR1 as SGHVS and CDR2 as FQNEAQ. Concerning this clone: The antigen is undetermined. This sample includes further DNA sequences coding for the same CDR3.

It was with 60 Vbeta and 13 Jbeta primers that the PCR ran. Only in-frame clones appear in the TCRdb table, and some are missing; sequencing was by immunoSEQ multiplex PCR. The sample features tens of thousands of clones, with roughly a quarter in its top ten. The genes are TRBV7-8 and TRBJ1-6; D may be TRBD1 (6 bases). Specimen: PBMCs. This receptor was taken from a man aged 35 to 55 in good health and CMV-seropositive. CDR3 sequence: CASSLGSGVNSYNSPLHF. For the CDR3, the DNA is TGTGCCAGCAGCTTAGGATCAGGGGTGAACTCCTATAATTCACCCCTCCACTTT.